This record looks at one T cell receptor (beta chain) sequence and its context. No antigen is known for it. The data belong to a study of T cell responses to AZD1222 COVID-19 vaccine. Findings and caveats of the study: In all cases, repertoires were sampled only after the peak T cell response. Donors were mostly white British, more females; clonal diversity possibly underestimated. Baseline testing showed seropositivity in only a handful of AZD1222 recipients.

The CDR3 loop spans 15 amino acids. From germline, CDR1 is KGHSH and CDR2 LQKENI. The germline V and J ends were trimmed by 0 bases and 7 bases, with 12 bases remaining between them. Profiling relied on immunoSEQ multiplex PCR, and the TCRdb table lists in-frame clones only, not all of them. The sample lists around 90,000 clones, under 95% occurring once. The material was peripheral blood, obtained on day 0 of MenACWY control vaccination. The clonotype originates from an adult in good health. The chain combines TRBV18 with TRBJ1-4; tentative D call: TRBD1 (5 bases). The CDR3 loop is CASSPPGASGEKLFF. The CDR3 DNA reads as TGTGCCAGCTCACCACCCGGGGCTTCGGGTGAAAAACTGTTTTTT. The full variable domain, its missing parts supplied by reference TRBV18 and TRBJ1-4, is NAGVMQNPRHLVRRRGQEARLRCSPMKGHSHVYWYRQLPEEGLKFMVYLQKENIIDESGMPKERFSAEFPKEGPSILRIQQVVRGDSAAYFCASSPPGASGEKLFFGSGTQLSVL.